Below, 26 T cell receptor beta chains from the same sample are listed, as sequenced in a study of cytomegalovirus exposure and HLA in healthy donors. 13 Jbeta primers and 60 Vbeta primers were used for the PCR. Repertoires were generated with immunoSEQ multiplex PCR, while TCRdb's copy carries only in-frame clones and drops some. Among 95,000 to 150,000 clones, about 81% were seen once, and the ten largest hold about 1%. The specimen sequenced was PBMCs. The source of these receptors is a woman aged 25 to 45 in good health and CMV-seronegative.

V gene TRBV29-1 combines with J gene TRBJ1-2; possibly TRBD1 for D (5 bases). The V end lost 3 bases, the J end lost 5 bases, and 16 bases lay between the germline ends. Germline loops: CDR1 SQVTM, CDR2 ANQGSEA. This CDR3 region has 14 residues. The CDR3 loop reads CSVEGAGRVYGYTF. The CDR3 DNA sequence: TGCAGCGTTGAGGGAGCAGGGAGGGTTTATGGCTACACCTTC.

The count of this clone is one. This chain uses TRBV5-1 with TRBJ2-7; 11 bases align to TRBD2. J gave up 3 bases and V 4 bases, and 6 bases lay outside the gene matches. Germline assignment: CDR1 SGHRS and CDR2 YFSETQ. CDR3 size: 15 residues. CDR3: CASSTGTSGFYEQYF. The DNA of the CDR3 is TGCGCCAGCAGCACAGGGACTAGCGGATTCTACGAGCAGTACTTC.

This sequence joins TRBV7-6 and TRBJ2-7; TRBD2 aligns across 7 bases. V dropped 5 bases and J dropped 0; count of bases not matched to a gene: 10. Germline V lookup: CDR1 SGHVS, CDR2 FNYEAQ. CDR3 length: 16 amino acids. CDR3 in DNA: TGTGCCAGCAGCCTCCGAAGCGGGGCGAGCTCCTACGAGCAGTACTTC. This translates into CASSLRSGASSYEQYF.

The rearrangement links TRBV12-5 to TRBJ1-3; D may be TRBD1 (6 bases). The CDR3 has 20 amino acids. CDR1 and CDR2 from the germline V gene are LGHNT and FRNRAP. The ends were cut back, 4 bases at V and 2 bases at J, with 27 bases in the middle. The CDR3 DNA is TGTGCTAGTGGTTCACTCCCTGTCTTCATAGGGGGTACTGCTGGAAACACCATATATTTT. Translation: CASGSLPVFIGGTAGNTIYF.

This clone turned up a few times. The CDR3 reads CAIRGTGSNSPLHF. CDR3 sequence (DNA): TGTGCCATCAGGGGGACAGGGAGCAATTCACCCCTCCACTTT. J is TRBJ1-6 and V is TRBV10-3; 9 bases fit TRBD1. The CDR3 spans 14 residues. V lost 6 bases, J lost 7 bases, and 4 bases stayed unmatched. Germline V CDR1 and CDR2: ENHRY, SYGVKD.

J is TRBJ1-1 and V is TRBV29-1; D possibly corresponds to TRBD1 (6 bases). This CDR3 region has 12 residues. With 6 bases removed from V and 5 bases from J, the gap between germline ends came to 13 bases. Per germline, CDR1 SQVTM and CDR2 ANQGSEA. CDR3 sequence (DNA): TGCAGCGTGATGACAGGTGGGACTGAAGCTTTCTTT. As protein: CSVMTGGTEAFF.

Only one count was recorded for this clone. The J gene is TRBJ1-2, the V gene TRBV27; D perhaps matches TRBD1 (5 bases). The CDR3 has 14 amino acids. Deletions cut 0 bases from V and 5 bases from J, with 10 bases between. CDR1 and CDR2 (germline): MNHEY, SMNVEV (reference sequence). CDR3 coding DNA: TGTGCCAGCAGTTTATCTCCAGGGTGGTATGGCTACACCTTC. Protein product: CASSLSPGWYGYTF.

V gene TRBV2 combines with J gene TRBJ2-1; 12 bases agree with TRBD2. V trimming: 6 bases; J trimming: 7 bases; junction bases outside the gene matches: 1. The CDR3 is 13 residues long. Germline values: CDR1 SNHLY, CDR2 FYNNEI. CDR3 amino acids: CASRTSGRNEQFF. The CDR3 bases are TGTGCCAGCAGGACTAGCGGGAGAAATGAGCAGTTCTTC.

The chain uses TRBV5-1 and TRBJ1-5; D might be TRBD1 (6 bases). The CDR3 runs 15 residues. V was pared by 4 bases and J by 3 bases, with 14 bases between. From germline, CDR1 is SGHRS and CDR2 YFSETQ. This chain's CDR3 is CASSTSRGNNQPQHF. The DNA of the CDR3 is TGCGCCAGCAGCACTTCCAGGGGTAACAATCAGCCCCAGCATTTT.

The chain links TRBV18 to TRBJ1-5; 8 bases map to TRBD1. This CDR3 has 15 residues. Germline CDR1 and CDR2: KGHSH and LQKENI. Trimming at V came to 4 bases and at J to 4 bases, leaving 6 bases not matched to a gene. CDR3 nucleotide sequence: TGTGCCAGCTCACTAACAGGGGGGAGGAATCAGCCCCAGCATTTT. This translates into CASSLTGGRNQPQHF.

The CDR3 protein is CASSHHTGSYEQYF. The CDR3 DNA follows: TGTGCCAGCAGCCATCATACAGGGTCCTACGAGCAGTACTTC. V and J are TRBV11-2 and TRBJ2-7, with D maybe TRBD1 (6 bases). Trimming pared 5 bases from V and 1 base from J, leaving 12 bases between. This CDR3 has 14 amino acids. Germline values: CDR1 SGHAT, CDR2 FQNNGV.

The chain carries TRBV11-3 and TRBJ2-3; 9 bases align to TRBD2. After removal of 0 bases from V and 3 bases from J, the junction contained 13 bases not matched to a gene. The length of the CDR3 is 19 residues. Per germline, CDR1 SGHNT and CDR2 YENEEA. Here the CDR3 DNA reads TGTGCCAGCAGCTTAGATTCCCTGGTGTTAGCGGGAGTTACAGATACGCAGTATTTT. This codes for CASSLDSLVLAGVTDTQYF.

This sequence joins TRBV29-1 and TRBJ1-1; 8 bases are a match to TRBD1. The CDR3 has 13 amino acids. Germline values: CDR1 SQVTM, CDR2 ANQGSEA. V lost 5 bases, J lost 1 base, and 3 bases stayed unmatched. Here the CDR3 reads CSVQGAANTEAFF. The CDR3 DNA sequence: TGCAGCGTTCAGGGGGCGGCGAACACTGAAGCTTTCTTT.

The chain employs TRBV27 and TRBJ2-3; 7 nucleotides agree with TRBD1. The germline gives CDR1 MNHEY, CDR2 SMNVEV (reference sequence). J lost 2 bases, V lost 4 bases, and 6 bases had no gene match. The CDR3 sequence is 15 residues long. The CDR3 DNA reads TGTGCCAGCAGTTCCCGACAGGGTGTCACAGATACGCAGTATTTT. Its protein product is CASSSRQGVTDTQYF.

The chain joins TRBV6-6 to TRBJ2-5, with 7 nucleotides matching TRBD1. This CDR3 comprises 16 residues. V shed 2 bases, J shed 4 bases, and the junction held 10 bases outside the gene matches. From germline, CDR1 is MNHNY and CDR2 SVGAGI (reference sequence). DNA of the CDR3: TGTGCCAGCAGTTACCGGACAGGACCAATCCCAGAGACCCAGTACTTC. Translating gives CASSYRTGPIPETQYF.

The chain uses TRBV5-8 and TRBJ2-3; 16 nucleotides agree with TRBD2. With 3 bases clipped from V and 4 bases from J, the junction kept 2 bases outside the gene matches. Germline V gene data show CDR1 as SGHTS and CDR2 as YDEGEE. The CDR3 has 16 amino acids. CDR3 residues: CASSSGTSGRADTQYF. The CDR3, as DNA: TGTGCCAGCAGCTCAGGGACTAGCGGGAGGGCAGATACGCAGTATTTT.

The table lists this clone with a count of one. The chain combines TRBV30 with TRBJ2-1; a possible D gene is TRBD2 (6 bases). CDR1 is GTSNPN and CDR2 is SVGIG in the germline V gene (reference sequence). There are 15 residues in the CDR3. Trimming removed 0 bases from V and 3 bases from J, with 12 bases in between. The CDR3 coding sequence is TGTGCCTGGAGTGTACTGCGGGAACTCTACAATGAGCAGTTCTTC. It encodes CAWSVLRELYNEQFF.

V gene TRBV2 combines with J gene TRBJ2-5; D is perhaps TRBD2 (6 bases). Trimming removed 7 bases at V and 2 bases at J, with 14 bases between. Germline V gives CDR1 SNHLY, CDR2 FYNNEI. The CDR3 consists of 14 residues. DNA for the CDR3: TGTGCCAGCACTCGGGACTCAGGGCAAGAGACCCAGTACTTC. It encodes CASTRDSGQETQYF.

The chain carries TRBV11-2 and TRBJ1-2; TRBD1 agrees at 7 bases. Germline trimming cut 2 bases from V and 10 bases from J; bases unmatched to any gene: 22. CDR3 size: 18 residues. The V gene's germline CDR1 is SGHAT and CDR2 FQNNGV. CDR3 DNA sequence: TGTGCCAGCAGCTTAATTGGGGAATCCCGGGACAGCAGAGGGGACTACACCTTC. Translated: CASSLIGESRDSRGDYTF.

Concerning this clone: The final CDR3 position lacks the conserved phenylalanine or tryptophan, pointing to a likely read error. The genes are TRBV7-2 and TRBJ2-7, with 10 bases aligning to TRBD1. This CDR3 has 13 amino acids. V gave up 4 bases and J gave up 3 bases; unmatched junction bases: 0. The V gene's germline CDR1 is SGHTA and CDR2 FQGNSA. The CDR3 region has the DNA TGTGCCAGCAGCTGGGACAGGGGCTACGAGCAGTACTCC. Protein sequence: CASSWDRGYEQYS.

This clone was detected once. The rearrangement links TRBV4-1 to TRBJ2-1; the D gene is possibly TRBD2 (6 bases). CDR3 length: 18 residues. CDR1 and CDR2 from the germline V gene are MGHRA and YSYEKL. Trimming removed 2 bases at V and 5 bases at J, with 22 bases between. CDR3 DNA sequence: TGCGCCAGCAGCCAATCTCCGTCCGGGACTCCCCCCCACAATGAGCAGTTCTTC. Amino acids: CASSQSPSGTPPHNEQFF.

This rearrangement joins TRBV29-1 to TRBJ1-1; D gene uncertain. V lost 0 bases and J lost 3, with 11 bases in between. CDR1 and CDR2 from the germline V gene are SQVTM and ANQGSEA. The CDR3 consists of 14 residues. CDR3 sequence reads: CSVEDKPEDTEAFF. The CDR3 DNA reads TGCAGCGTTGAAGATAAACCCGAGGACACTGAAGCTTTCTTT.

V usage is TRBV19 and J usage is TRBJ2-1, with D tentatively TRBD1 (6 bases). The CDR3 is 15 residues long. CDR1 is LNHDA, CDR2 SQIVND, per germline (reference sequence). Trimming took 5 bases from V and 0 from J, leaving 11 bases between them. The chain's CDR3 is CASSSGTTSYNEQFF. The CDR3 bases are TGTGCCAGTAGTTCCGGGACAACCTCCTACAATGAGCAGTTCTTC.

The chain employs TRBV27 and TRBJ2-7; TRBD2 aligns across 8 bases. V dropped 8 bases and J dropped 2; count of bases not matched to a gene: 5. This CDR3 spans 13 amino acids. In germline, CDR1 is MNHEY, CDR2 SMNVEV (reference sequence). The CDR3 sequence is CASGGGTAYEQYF. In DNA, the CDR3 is TGTGCCAGCGGCGGGGGGACCGCCTACGAGCAGTACTTC.

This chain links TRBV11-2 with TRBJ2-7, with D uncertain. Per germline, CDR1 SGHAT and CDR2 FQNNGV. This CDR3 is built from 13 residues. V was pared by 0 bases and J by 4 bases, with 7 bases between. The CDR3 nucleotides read TGTGCCAGCAGCTTAGATTTCCCTTACGAGCAGTACTTC. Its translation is CASSLDFPYEQYF. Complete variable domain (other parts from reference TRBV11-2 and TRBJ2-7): EAGVAQSPRYKIIEKRQSVAFWCNPISGHATLYWYQQILGQGPKLLIQFQNNGVVDDSQLPKDRFSAERLKGVDSTLKIQPAKLEDSAVYLCASSLDFPYEQYFGPGTRLTVT.

Here the CDR3 reads CASSGLRMGGPSETQYF. The CDR3 nucleotides read TGCGCCAGCAGTGGTCTCCGGATGGGAGGGCCATCAGAGACCCAGTACTTC. J is TRBJ2-5 and V is TRBV10-2; 7 nucleotides agree with TRBD2. Trimming cost V 4 bases and J 4 bases; bases outside gene matches: 15. This CDR3 contains 17 residues. Per the germline V gene, CDR1 is WSHSY and CDR2 is SAAADI.